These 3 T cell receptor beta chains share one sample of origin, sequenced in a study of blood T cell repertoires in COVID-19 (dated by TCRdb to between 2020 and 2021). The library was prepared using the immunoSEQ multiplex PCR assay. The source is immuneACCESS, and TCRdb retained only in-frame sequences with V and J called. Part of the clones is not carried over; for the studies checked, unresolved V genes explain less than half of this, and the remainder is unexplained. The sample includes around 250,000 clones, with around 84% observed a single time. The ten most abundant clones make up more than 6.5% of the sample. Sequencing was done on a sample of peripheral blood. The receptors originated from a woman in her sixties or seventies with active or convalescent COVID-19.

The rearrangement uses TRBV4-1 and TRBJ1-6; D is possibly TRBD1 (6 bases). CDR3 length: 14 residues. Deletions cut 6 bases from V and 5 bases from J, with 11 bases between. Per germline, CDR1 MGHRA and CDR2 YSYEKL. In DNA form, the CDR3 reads TGCGCCAGCAGGAGTTGGGACAATAATTCACCCCTCCACTTT. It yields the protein CASRSWDNNSPLHF.

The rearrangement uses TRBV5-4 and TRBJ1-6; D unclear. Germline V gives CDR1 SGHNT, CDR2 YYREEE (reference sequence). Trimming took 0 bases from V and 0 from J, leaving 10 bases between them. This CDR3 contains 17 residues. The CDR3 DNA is TGTGCCAGCAGCTTGGCTCAGGTGAACTCCTATAATTCACCCCTCCACTTT. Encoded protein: CASSLAQVNSYNSPLHF. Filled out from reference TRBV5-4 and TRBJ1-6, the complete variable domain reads ETGVTQSPTHLIKTRGQQVTLRCSSQSGHNTVSWYQQALGQGPQFIFQYYREEENGRGNFPPRFSGLQFPNYSSELNVNALELDDSALYLCASSLAQVNSYNSPLHFGNGTRLTVT.

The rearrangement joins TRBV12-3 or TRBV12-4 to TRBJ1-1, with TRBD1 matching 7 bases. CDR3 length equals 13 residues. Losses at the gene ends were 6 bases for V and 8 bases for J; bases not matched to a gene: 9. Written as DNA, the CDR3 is TGTGCCAGCAGCAAGGGGGCCTGGAGAGAAGCTTTCTTT. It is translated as CASSKGAWREAFF.